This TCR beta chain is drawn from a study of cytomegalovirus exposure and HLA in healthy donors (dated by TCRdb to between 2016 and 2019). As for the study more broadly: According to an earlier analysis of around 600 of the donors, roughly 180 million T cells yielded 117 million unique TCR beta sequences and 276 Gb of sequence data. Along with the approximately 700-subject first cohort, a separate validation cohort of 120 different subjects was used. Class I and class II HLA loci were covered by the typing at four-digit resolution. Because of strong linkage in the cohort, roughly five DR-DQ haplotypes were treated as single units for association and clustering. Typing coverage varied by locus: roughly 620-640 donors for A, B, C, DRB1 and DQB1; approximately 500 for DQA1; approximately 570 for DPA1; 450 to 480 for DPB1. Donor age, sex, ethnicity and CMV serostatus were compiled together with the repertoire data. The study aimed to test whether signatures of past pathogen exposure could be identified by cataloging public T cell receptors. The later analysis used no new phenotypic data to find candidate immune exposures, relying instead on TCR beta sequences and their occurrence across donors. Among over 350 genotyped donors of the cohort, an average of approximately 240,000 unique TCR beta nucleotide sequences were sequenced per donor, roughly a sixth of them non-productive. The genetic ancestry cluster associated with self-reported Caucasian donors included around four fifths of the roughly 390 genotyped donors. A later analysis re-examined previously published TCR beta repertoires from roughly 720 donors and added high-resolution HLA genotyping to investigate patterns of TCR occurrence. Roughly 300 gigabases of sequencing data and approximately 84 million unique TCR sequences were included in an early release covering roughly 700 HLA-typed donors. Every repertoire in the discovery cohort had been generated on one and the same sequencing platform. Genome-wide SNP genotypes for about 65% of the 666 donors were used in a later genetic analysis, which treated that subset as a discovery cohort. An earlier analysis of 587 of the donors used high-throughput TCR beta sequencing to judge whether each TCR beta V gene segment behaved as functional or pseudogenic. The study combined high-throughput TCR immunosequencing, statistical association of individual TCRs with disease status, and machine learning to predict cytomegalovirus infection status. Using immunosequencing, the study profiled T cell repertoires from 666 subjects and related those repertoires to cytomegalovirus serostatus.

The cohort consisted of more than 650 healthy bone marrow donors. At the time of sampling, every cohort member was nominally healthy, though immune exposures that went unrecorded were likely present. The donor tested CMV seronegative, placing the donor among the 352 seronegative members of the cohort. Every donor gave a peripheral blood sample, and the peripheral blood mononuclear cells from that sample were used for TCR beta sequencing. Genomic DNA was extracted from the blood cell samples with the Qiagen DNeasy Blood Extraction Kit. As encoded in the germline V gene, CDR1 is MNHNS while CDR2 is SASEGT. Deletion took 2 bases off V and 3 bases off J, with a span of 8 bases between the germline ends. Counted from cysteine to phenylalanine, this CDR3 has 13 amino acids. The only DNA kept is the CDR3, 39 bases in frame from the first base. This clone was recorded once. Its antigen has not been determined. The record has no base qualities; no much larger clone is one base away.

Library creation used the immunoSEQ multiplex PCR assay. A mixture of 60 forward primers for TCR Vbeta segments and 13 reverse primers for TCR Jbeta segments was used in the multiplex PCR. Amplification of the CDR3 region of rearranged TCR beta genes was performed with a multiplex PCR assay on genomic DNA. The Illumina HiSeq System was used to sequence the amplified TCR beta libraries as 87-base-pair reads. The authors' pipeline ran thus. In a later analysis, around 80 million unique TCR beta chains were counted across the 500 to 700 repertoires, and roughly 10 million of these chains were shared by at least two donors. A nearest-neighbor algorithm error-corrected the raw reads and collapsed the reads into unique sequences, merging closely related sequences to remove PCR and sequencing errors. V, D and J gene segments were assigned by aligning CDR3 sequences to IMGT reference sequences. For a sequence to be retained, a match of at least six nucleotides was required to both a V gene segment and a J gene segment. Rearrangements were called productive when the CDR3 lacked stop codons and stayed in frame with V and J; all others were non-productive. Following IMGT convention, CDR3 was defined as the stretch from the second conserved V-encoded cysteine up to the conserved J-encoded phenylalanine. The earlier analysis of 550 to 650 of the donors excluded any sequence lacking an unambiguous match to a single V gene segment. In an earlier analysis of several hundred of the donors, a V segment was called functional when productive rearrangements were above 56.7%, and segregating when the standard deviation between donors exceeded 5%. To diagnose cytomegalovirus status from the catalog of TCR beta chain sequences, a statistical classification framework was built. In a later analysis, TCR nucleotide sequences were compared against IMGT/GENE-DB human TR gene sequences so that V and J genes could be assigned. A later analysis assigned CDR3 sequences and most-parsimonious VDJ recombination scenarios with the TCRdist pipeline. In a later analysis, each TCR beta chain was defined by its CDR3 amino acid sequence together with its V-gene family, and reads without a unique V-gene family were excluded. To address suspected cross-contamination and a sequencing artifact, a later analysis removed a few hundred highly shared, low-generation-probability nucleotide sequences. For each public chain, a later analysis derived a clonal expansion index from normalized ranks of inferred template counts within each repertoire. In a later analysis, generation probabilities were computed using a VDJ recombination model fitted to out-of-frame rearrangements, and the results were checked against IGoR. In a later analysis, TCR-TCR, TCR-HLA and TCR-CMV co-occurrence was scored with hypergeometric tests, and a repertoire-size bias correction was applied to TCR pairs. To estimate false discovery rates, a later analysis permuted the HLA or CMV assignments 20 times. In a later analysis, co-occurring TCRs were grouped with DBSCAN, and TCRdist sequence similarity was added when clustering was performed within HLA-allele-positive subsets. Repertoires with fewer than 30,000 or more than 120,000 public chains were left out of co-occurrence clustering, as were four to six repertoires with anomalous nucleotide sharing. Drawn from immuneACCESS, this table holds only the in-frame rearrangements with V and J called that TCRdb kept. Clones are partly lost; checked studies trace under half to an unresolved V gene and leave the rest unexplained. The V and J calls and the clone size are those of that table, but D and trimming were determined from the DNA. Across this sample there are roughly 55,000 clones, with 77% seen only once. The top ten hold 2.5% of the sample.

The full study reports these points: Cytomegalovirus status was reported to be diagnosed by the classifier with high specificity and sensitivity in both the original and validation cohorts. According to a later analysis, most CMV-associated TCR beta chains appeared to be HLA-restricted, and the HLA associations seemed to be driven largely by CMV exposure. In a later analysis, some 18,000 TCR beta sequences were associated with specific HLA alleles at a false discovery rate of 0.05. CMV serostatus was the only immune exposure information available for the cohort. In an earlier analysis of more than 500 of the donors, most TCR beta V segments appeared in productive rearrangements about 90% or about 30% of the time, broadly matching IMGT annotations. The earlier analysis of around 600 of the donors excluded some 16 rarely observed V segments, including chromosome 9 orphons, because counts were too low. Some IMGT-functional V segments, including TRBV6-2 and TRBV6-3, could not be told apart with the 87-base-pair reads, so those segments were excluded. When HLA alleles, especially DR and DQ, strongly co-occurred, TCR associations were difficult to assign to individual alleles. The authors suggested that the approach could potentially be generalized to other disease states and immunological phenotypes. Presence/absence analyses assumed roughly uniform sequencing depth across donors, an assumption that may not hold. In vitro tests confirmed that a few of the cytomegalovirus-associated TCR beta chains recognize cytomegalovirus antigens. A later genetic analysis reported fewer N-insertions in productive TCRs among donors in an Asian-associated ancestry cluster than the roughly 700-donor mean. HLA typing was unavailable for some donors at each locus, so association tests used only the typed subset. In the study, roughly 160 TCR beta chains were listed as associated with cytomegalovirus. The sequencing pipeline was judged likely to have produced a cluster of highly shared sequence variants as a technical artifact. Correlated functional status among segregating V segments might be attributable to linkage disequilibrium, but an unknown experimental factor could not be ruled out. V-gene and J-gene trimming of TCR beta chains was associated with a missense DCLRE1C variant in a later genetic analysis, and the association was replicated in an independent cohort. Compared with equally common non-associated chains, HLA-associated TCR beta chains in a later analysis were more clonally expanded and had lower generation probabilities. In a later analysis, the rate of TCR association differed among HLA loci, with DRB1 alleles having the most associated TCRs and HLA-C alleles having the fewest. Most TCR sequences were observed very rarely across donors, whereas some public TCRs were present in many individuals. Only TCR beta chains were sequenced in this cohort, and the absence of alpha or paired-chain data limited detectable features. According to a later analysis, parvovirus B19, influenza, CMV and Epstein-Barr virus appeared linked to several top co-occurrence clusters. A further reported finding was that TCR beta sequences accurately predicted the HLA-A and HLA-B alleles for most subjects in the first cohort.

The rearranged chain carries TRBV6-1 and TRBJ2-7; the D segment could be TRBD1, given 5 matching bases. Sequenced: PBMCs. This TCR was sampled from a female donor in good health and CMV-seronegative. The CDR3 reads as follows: CASSENRLYEQYF. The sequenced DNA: TGTGCCAGCAGTGAAAACAGGCTCTACGAGCAGTACTTC.